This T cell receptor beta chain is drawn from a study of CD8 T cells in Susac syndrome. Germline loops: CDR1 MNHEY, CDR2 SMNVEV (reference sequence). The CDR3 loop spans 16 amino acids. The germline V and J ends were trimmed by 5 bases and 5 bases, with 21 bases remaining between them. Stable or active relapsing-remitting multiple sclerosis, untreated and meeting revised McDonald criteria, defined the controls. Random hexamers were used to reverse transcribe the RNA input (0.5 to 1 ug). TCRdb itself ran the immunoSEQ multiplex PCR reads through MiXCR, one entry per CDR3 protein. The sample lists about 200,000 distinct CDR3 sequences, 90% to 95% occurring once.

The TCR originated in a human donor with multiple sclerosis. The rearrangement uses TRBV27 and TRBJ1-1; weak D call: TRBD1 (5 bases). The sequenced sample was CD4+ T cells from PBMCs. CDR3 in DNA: TGTGCCAGCAGTCCCCACGGAGCAGGGCGGACGACTGAAGCTTTCTTT. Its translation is CASSPHGAGRTTEAFF.